The source of this TCR beta chain is a study of cytomegalovirus exposure and HLA in healthy donors. Points from the study as a whole: In a later analysis, specific HLA alleles were associated with over 15,000 TCR beta sequences at a 0.05 false discovery rate. The authors later found most CMV-associated TCR beta chains appeared HLA-restricted. TCR beta chains numbering more than 150 were designated cytomegalovirus-associated. As was reported, the classifier diagnosed cytomegalovirus status with high specificity and sensitivity.

The PCR made use of 60 Vbeta and 13 Jbeta primers. Libraries were prepared by immunoSEQ multiplex PCR; TCRdb keeps only in-frame clonotypes and omits some of them. The sample shows a few hundred thousand clones, 80% of them seen only once. This clone has a single count. Antigen specificity is unknown. In germline, CDR1 is SNHLY, CDR2 FYNNEI. Deletions cut 6 bases from V and 7 bases from J, with 12 bases between. The CDR3 consists of 13 residues. The gene calls are TRBV2 and TRBJ2-2; the D is unclear. Sequenced sample: PBMCs. The TCR sequence derives from a girl aged 2 to 10 in good health and CMV-seronegative. CDR3 coding DNA: TGTGCCAGCAGATTCCGAGTTCTCGGGGAGCTGTTTTTT. Its translation: CASRFRVLGELFF.